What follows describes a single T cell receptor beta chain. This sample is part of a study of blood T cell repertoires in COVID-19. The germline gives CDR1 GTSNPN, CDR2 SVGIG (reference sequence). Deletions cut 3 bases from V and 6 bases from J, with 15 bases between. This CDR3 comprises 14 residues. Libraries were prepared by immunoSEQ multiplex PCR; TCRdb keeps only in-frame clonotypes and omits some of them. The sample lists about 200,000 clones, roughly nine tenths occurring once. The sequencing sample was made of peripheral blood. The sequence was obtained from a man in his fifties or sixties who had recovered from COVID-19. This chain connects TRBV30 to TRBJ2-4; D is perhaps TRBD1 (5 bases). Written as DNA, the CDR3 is TGTGCCTGGAGAAAGGGCCAGGGCCCAAACATTCAGTACTTC. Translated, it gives CAWRKGQGPNIQYF.